These 20 T cell receptor beta chains came from one sample sequenced in a study of CD8 T cells in Susac syndrome. RNA amounts of about 0.5 to 1 ug underwent reverse transcription with random hexamers. TCRdb analysed the immunoSEQ multiplex PCR reads with MiXCR anew, one entry per CDR3 protein. Among some 260,000 distinct CDR3 sequences, approximately 92% were seen once, and the ten largest hold around 0.07%. Material: CD4+ T cells from PBMCs. Source of these receptors: a human donor with multiple sclerosis.

The genes are TRBV3-1 and TRBJ1-5; D is possibly TRBD1 (6 bases). The CDR3 has 14 residues. Trimming removed 4 bases at V and 7 bases at J, with 14 bases between. Germline CDR1 and CDR2: LGHDT and YNNKEL (reference sequence). The CDR3 reads CASSPGVLGQPQHF. The CDR3 nucleotides read TGTGCCAGCAGCCCAGGGGTATTAGGGCAGCCCCAGCATTTT.

This clonotype came up once. The rearrangement links TRBV5-1 to TRBJ2-2; 14 bases fit TRBD2. The CDR3 has 19 residues. Germline CDR1 is SGHRS and CDR2 is YFSETQ. With V trimmed by 4 bases and J by 0 bases, 8 bases remained unmatched. The CDR3 region has the DNA TGCGCCAGCAGCATAAGGACTAGCGGGGGGTTCGCGAACACCGGGGAGCTGTTTTTT. It is translated as CASSIRTSGGFANTGELFF.

The V gene is TRBV30, the J gene TRBJ2-6; D gene unclear. CDR3 length: 13 amino acids. CDR1 GTSNPN and CDR2 SVGIG come from the germline V gene (reference sequence). Trimming took off 2 bases at V and 2 bases at J, with 4 bases between the two ends. CDR3 nucleotides: TGTGCCTGGAGTTCGGCTGGGGCCAACGTCCTGACTTTC. Its translation: CAWSSAGANVLTF.

The rearrangement links TRBV5-4 to TRBJ2-1, with D possibly matching TRBD1 (5 bases). The germline gives CDR1 SGHNT, CDR2 YYREEE (reference sequence). Trimming pared 0 bases from V and 7 bases from J, leaving 8 bases between. This CDR3 contains 13 residues. The CDR3 DNA reads TGTGCCAGCAGCTTGGAACAGGTTAATGAGCAGTTCTTC. Translated, it gives CASSLEQVNEQFF. The full variable domain, with the rest looked up from reference TRBV5-4 and TRBJ2-1, is ETGVTQSPTHLIKTRGQQVTLRCSSQSGHNTVSWYQQALGQGPQFIFQYYREEENGRGNFPPRFSGLQFPNYSSELNVNALELDDSALYLCASSLEQVNEQFFGPGTRLTVL.

The chain has TRBV19 and TRBJ2-7, with D perhaps matching TRBD2 (6 bases). Trimming cost V 6 bases and J 4 bases, with 16 bases left between them. The CDR3 covers 14 residues. Germline values: CDR1 LNHDA, CDR2 SQIVND (reference sequence). This CDR3 reads CASRAHGGGYEQYF. The CDR3 DNA sequence: TGTGCCAGTAGGGCCCACGGCGGAGGGTACGAGCAGTACTTC.

This clonotype was observed a single time. V usage is TRBV30 and J usage is TRBJ2-3; D possibly corresponds to TRBD1 (6 bases). The germline V gene encodes CDR1 GTSNPN and CDR2 SVGIG (reference sequence). Trimming left V 3 bases short and J 2 bases short, with 12 bases between. The CDR3 spans 14 residues. In DNA form, the CDR3 reads TGTGCCTGGAGGAAGCCAGGGGCCACAGATACGCAGTATTTT. This encodes CAWRKPGATDTQYF. The complete variable domain, with remaining parts taken from reference TRBV30 and TRBJ2-3, reads SQTIHQWPATLVQPVGSPLSLECTVEGTSNPNLYWYRQAAGRGLQLLFYSVGIGQISSEVPQNLSASRPQDRQFILSSKKLLLSDSGFYLCAWRKPGATDTQYFGPGTRLTVL.

The V call is TRBV20-1, the J call TRBJ2-1; 10 nucleotides align to TRBD2. The CDR3 loop spans 14 amino acids. The V gene's germline CDR1 is DFQATT and CDR2 SNEGSKA (reference sequence). CDR3: CRTKAGGPVNEQFF. For the CDR3, the DNA is TGCAGGACTAAAGCGGGGGGGCCAGTGAATGAGCAGTTCTTC.

This chain links TRBV11-1 with TRBJ2-7, with 8 bases identical to TRBD1. The germline CDR1 and CDR2 sequences are SGHAT and FQDESV (reference sequence). The CDR3 sequence is 16 residues long. V dropped 1 base and J dropped 4; count of bases not matched to a gene: 9. Here the CDR3 reads CASSLGAAGGQYEQYF. The CDR3 DNA reads as TGTGCCAGCAGCTTAGGAGCGGCAGGGGGCCAATACGAGCAGTACTTC.

The chain combines TRBV27 with TRBJ1-2, with 7 bases fitting TRBD1. The CDR3 is 16 amino acids. CDR1 and CDR2 from the germline V gene are MNHEY and SMNVEV (reference sequence). V was pared by 5 bases and J by 0 bases, with 9 bases of the junction left unmatched. The chain's CDR3 is CASSARTGPANYGYTF. Written as DNA, the CDR3 is TGTGCCAGCAGTGCCCGGACAGGCCCAGCTAACTATGGCTACACCTTC.

The CDR3 DNA reads TGTGCCAGCAGTTACTTGACAGGGTATAATTCACCCCTCCACTTT. This translates into CASSYLTGYNSPLHF. The V and J genes are TRBV6-5 and TRBJ1-6, with 7 bases that match TRBD1. V dropped 1 base and J dropped 4; count of bases not matched to a gene: 1. This CDR3 contains 15 residues. Germline-derived CDR1 and CDR2 are MNHEY and SVGAGI.

V gene TRBV30 combines with J gene TRBJ1-3; the D is unclear. The germline CDR1 and CDR2 sequences are GTSNPN and SVGIG (reference sequence). The V and J ends lost 2 bases and 0 bases respectively, with 5 bases between them. The CDR3 contains 13 residues. As DNA, the CDR3 is TGTGCCTGGAGTAGGACCTCTGGAAACACCATATATTTT. It is translated as CAWSRTSGNTIYF.

This clonotype was found once. V usage is TRBV6-1 and J usage is TRBJ2-7; TRBD2 might be the D (6 bases). V lost 2 bases, J lost 6 bases, and 14 bases lay in between. CDR3 length equals 14 residues. CDR1 and CDR2 (germline): MNHNS, SASEGT. CDR3 in DNA: TGTGCCAGCAGTGAATTGAACCAGGGAGGCGAGCAGTACTTC. It specifies CASSELNQGGEQYF.

This rearrangement joins TRBV7-6 to TRBJ1-1; 10 bases agree with TRBD1. Germline loops: CDR1 SGHVS, CDR2 FNYEAQ. CDR3 length: 18 amino acids. The J segment lost 2 bases and the V segment lost 4 bases, leaving 13 bases of the junction unmatched. The DNA for the CDR3 is TGTGCCAGCAGCTCCCGGGACAGGGGATTCCATATCAACACTGAAGCTTTCTTT. This encodes CASSSRDRGFHINTEAFF.

The rearrangement joins TRBV29-1 to TRBJ2-5; 13 nucleotides align to TRBD2. The junction had 3 bases not matched to a gene; V was cut back by 7 bases and J by 4 bases. The CDR3 sequence is 13 residues long. Germline CDR1 reads SQVTM; CDR2 reads ANQGSEA. The CDR3 DNA sequence: TGCAGCGGGGGACTAGCGGGGAGAGAGACCCAGTACTTC. This translates into CSGGLAGRETQYF. The variable domain in full, with the rest retrieved from reference TRBV29-1 and TRBJ2-5, is SAVISQKPSRDICQRGTSLTIQCQVDSQVTMMFWYRQQPGQSLTLIATANQGSEATYESGFVIDKFPISRPNLTFSTLTVSNMSPEDSSIYLCSGGLAGRETQYFGPGTRLLVL.

This rearrangement joins TRBV13 to TRBJ1-3, with D hard to call. The germline V and J ends were trimmed by 3 bases and 1 base, with 10 bases remaining between them. Per the germline V gene, CDR1 is PRHDT and CDR2 is FYEKMQ (reference sequence). This CDR3 contains 15 residues. CDR3 in amino acids: CASSFWGVSGNTIYF. CDR3 nucleotide sequence: TGTGCCAGCAGCTTCTGGGGTGTTTCTGGAAACACCATATATTTT.

Written as DNA, the CDR3 is TGCAGCGTAGACACCGGGTGGGACACTGAAGCTTTCTTT. Amino acids: CSVDTGWDTEAFF. V and J are TRBV29-1 and TRBJ1-1; D is unclear. This CDR3 region has 13 residues. Germline V gene sequence: CDR1 SQVTM, CDR2 ANQGSEA. Trimming stripped 6 bases from V and 3 bases from J, with 14 bases between.

The gene calls are TRBV27 and TRBJ1-1; possibly TRBD1 for D (6 bases). There are 15 residues in the CDR3. The V end was cut by 6 bases, the J end by 3 bases, with 17 bases between. Germline CDR1 is MNHEY and CDR2 is SMNVEV (reference sequence). The chain's CDR3 is CASSKTGTPYTEAFF. CDR3 in DNA: TGTGCCAGCAGCAAAACCGGGACACCTTACACTGAAGCTTTCTTT.

The chain combines TRBV19 with TRBJ1-2, with D possibly being TRBD1 (5 bases). CDR1 is LNHDA, CDR2 SQIVND, per germline (reference sequence). V was trimmed by 6 bases and J by 8 bases, leaving 22 bases between them. The CDR3 runs to 15 residues. The CDR3 nucleotides read TGTGCCAGTAGACTCCGCTCGGGGGACCGTGTGGGCTACACCTTC. Its translation: CASRLRSGDRVGYTF.

The V and J genes are TRBV9 and TRBJ1-1, with a possible D match to TRBD1 (5 bases). Trimming took off 3 bases at V and 4 bases at J, with 10 bases between the two ends. Germline V CDR1 and CDR2: SGDLS, YYNGEE. The CDR3 consists of 13 residues. DNA for the CDR3: TGTGCCAGCAGCGCCAGGGTGGCCACTGAAGCTTTCTTT. This translates into CASSARVATEAFF.

The chain is built from TRBV6-1 and TRBJ2-1, with TRBD2 matching over 12 bases. CDR1 is MNHNS and CDR2 is SASEGT in the germline V gene. The CDR3 runs to 16 residues. Trimming took 2 bases from V and 4 from J; bases not matched to a gene: 3. CDR3 residues: CASSELTSGRYNEQFF. CDR3 nucleotide sequence: TGTGCCAGCAGTGAACTGACTAGCGGGAGATACAATGAGCAGTTCTTC.